This TCR beta chain appears in the sequencing data of a study of T cells in Graves' hyperthyroidism and ophthalmopathy. It was RNA transcripts that yielded the amplified TCR beta CDR3 regions. The HTBI primer set served for first-round RT-PCR of the TCR CDR3. TCRdb re-analysed the multiplex PCR reads in MiXCR, keeping a single row per CDR3 protein. The sample lists 300,000 to 400,000 distinct CDR3 sequences; around 20% were seen once. The receptor was isolated from a woman aged 45-65 years with Graves' hyperthyroidism. The sequenced sample was blood.

CDR3 coding DNA: TGTGCCAGCAGCCCCCGTCCGGGGCTAGACTCTGGGGCCAACGTCCTGACTTTC. Amino acid sequence: CASSPRPGLDSGANVLTF. The J gene is TRBJ2-6, the V gene TRBV11-2; D is perhaps TRBD1 or TRBD2 (5 bases each). Trimming took off 5 bases at V and 0 bases at J, with 17 bases between the two ends. CDR1 and CDR2 (germline): SGHAT, FQNNGV. The CDR3 loop spans 18 amino acids.